Listed here are 28 T cell receptor beta chains from one sample, sequenced in a study of beta chain features in type 1 diabetes. Every isolated RNA sample was fully reverse transcribed, so sequencing captured expressed TCRB transcripts. Profiling relied on immunoSEQ multiplex PCR, and the TCRdb table lists in-frame clones only, not all of them. The sample carries around 400,000 clones, about 15% recorded once. The sequenced sample consisted of naive CD4+ T cells from blood. These receptors all stem from a woman aged 18-29 years in good health.

This clone was picked up a small number of times. The chain links TRBV30 to TRBJ1-5, with 9 nucleotides matching TRBD1. CDR3 length: 13 residues. Germline V lookup: CDR1 GTSNPN, CDR2 SVGIG (reference sequence). The V gene end was trimmed by 1 base and the J gene end by 8 bases; junction bases not matched to a gene: 3. This chain's CDR3 is CAWSGTGAEPQHF. The CDR3 DNA is TGTGCCTGGAGTGGGACAGGGGCCGAGCCCCAGCATTTT.

The chain joins TRBV6-5 to TRBJ2-3; the D gene is possibly TRBD2 (6 bases). V was cut by 8 bases and J by 0 bases, with 15 bases left in between. Germline V gene lookup returns CDR1 MNHEY and CDR2 SVGAGI. The CDR3 extends over 15 amino acids. Here the CDR3 DNA reads TGTGCCAGCTTTACCCTTAGCGGTAGCACAGATACGCAGTATTTT. Translating gives CASFTLSGSTDTQYF.

This clone showed up just once. This chain connects TRBV18 to TRBJ2-5; 13 bases are shared with TRBD2. With V trimmed by 3 bases and J by 4 bases, 8 bases remained unmatched. Germline lookup yields CDR1 KGHSH and CDR2 LQKENI. The CDR3 totals 17 residues. The CDR3 region is CASSPPGLAGAAETQYF. In nucleotides, the CDR3 is TGTGCCAGCTCACCCCCTGGACTAGCGGGAGCCGCAGAGACCCAGTACTTC. Complete variable domain (other parts from reference TRBV18 and TRBJ2-5): NAGVMQNPRHLVRRRGQEARLRCSPMKGHSHVYWYRQLPEEGLKFMVYLQKENIIDESGMPKERFSAEFPKEGPSILRIQQVVRGDSAAYFCASSPPGLAGAAETQYFGPGTRLLVL.

The chain employs TRBV6-6 and TRBJ2-3, with D uncertain. Trimming left V 7 bases short and J 0 bases short, with 8 bases between. The CDR3 totals 13 residues. The V gene's germline CDR1 is MNHNY and CDR2 SVGAGI (reference sequence). For the CDR3, the DNA is TGTGCCAGCATTCCTTCTAGCACAGATACGCAGTATTTT. Encoded protein: CASIPSSTDTQYF.

The rearrangement uses TRBV13 and TRBJ2-7; 7 bases are shared with TRBD1. Germline CDR1 PRHDT, CDR2 FYEKMQ (reference sequence). Unmatched junction bases numbered 3, after V lost 4 bases and J lost 0 bases. CDR3 length equals 14 residues. The CDR3 DNA reads as TGTGCCAGCAGCTCGACAGGGCTCTCCTACGAGCAGTACTTC. Its translation: CASSSTGLSYEQYF.

A few counts support this clone. The chain links TRBV5-1 to TRBJ2-7; maybe TRBD1 (5 bases). The CDR3 sequence is 13 residues long. The V gene lost 4 bases and the J gene lost 1 base, with 9 bases spanning the gap. Germline CDR1 and CDR2: SGHRS and YFSETQ. The CDR3 region has the DNA TGCGCCAGCAGCCCTAGGGGTTCCTACGAGCAGTACTTC. It yields the protein CASSPRGSYEQYF.

This chain links TRBV28 with TRBJ2-7; D perhaps matches TRBD1 (6 bases). The V gene's germline CDR1 is MDHEN and CDR2 SYDVKM. This CDR3 is 12 amino acids long. V was pared by 8 bases and J by 2 bases, with 10 bases between. The CDR3 DNA reads TGTGCCAGCGGGGGCCTAACCTACGAGCAGTACTTC. It translates to CASGGLTYEQYF.

This clone has just a few counts. The V and J genes are TRBV4-3 and TRBJ2-7; TRBD2 aligns across 13 bases. The length of the CDR3 is 16 residues. Germline assignment: CDR1 LGHNA and CDR2 YSLEER. Trimming at V came to 0 bases and at J to 3 bases, leaving 2 bases not matched to a gene. CDR3 protein: CASSQEGTSGIYEQYF. The CDR3 DNA is TGCGCCAGCAGCCAAGAGGGGACTAGCGGGATCTACGAGCAGTACTTC.

This clone was seen a few times. The rearrangement uses TRBV7-8 and TRBJ1-1, with D maybe TRBD1 (6 bases). This CDR3 contains 14 residues. The germline gives CDR1 SGHVS, CDR2 FQNEAQ. V was pared by 6 bases and J by 2 bases, with 13 bases between. DNA for the CDR3: TGTGCCAGCAGTCCCACAGGGACCAACACTGAAGCTTTCTTT. Amino acids: CASSPTGTNTEAFF.

This clone came up a few times. The V call is TRBV6-6, the J call TRBJ1-5; no firm D call. The CDR3 loop spans 13 amino acids. Germline V gene sequence: CDR1 MNHNY, CDR2 SVGAGI (reference sequence). V gave up 2 bases and J gave up 4 bases, with 6 bases separating them. The CDR3 DNA reads as TGTGCCAGCAGTTACGGGAGGAATCAGCCCCAGCATTTT. Residues: CASSYGRNQPQHF.

This clone was found a few times. This chain joins TRBV11-2 and TRBJ1-2; the match to TRBD1 covers 7 bases. The CDR3 contains 15 residues. After removal of 2 bases from V and 7 bases from J, the junction contained 10 bases not matched to a gene. Germline V lookup: CDR1 SGHAT, CDR2 FQNNGV. The CDR3 sequence: CASSLNAQGTSGYTF. The CDR3 coding sequence is TGTGCCAGCAGCTTAAACGCACAGGGGACGTCTGGCTACACCTTC.

CDR3 residues: CASSSRGKSNQPQHF. The CDR3 DNA reads as TGTGCCAGCAGCTCGCGGGGAAAGAGTAATCAGCCCCAGCATTTT. The chain is built from TRBV5-6 and TRBJ1-5; unclear D gene. V was trimmed by 3 bases and J by 4 bases, leaving 14 bases between them. Germline V gene lookup returns CDR1 SGHDT and CDR2 YYEEEE. This CDR3 spans 15 amino acids.

V and J are TRBV7-6 and TRBJ1-1, with D perhaps matching TRBD1 (5 bases). V was cut by 1 base and J by 5 bases, with 11 bases left in between. This CDR3 is built from 14 residues. CDR1 and CDR2 (germline): SGHVS, FNYEAQ. Written as DNA, the CDR3 is TGTGCCAGCAGCTTAGTCTGGGGGGGGACTGAAGCTTTCTTT. As protein: CASSLVWGGTEAFF.

This clone was counted a few times. This rearrangement joins TRBV11-2 to TRBJ2-3; 7 bases map to TRBD2. Trimming at V came to 7 bases and at J to 2 bases, leaving 3 bases not matched to a gene. The CDR3 is made up of 13 amino acids. Germline CDR1 and CDR2: SGHAT and FQNNGV. The CDR3, as DNA: TGTGCCAGCACTAGCGGCAACACAGATACGCAGTATTTT. It yields the protein CASTSGNTDTQYF.

The table lists this clone with a few counts. This chain links TRBV16 with TRBJ1-4; a possible D gene is TRBD1 (6 bases). Germline CDR1 reads KGHSY; CDR2 reads FQNENV. The CDR3 totals 13 residues. The V end was cut by 4 bases, the J end by 6 bases, with 9 bases between. The CDR3 nucleotides are TGTGCCAGCAGCCTACAGGGCGATGAAAAACTGTTTTTT. It yields the protein CASSLQGDEKLFF.

This rearrangement joins TRBV5-4 to TRBJ1-1; D remains ambiguous. With 0 bases removed from V and 1 base from J, the gap between germline ends came to 7 bases. Looked up from germline, CDR1 is SGHNT and CDR2 is YYREEE (reference sequence). CDR3 length equals 14 residues. CDR3 nucleotides: TGTGCCAGCAGCTTGGGCCCCAGGAACACTGAAGCTTTCTTT. Translating it yields CASSLGPRNTEAFF. Filled out from reference TRBV5-4 and TRBJ1-1, the complete variable domain reads ETGVTQSPTHLIKTRGQQVTLRCSSQSGHNTVSWYQQALGQGPQFIFQYYREEENGRGNFPPRFSGLQFPNYSSELNVNALELDDSALYLCASSLGPRNTEAFFGQGTRLTVV.

This clone showed up just a few times. The rearrangement joins TRBV4-1 to TRBJ2-1; 8 positions agree with TRBD2. This CDR3 is 17 amino acids long. The junction had 7 bases not matched to a gene; V was cut back by 3 bases and J by 0 bases. From germline, CDR1 is MGHRA and CDR2 YSYEKL. CDR3 nucleotides: TGCGCCAGCAGCCAGCTCCTAGCGGGTCTCTCCTACAATGAGCAGTTCTTC. This codes for CASSQLLAGLSYNEQFF.

The J gene is TRBJ1-1, the V gene TRBV11-2; weak D call: TRBD1 (5 bases). The CDR3 is 14 residues long. Looked up from germline, CDR1 is SGHAT and CDR2 is FQNNGV. V lost 5 bases and J 1 base, leaving 11 bases between the germline ends. The CDR3 loop is CASSLFGQNTEAFF. CDR3 nucleotides: TGTGCCAGCAGCCTCTTCGGACAGAACACTGAAGCTTTCTTT. Variable domain in full (rest from reference TRBV11-2 and TRBJ1-1): EAGVAQSPRYKIIEKRQSVAFWCNPISGHATLYWYQQILGQGPKLLIQFQNNGVVDDSQLPKDRFSAERLKGVDSTLKIQPAKLEDSAVYLCASSLFGQNTEAFFGQGTRLTVV.

This rearrangement joins TRBV7-9 to TRBJ2-1, with D possibly matching TRBD2 (5 bases). Germline-derived CDR1 and CDR2 are SEHNR and FQNEAQ (reference sequence). V gave up 1 base and J gave up 4 bases, with 8 bases separating them. The CDR3 is 14 amino acids. CDR3 protein: CASSLEGVYNEQFF. Written as DNA, the CDR3 is TGTGCCAGCAGCTTAGAGGGAGTGTACAATGAGCAGTTCTTC.

This clone was detected only a few times. This chain joins TRBV27 and TRBJ2-7; D unresolved. Germline V gives CDR1 MNHEY, CDR2 SMNVEV (reference sequence). Between the trimmed V and J ends, which lost 5 bases and 0 bases, there was a span of 11 bases. The CDR3 runs to 14 residues. CDR3 in DNA: TGTGCCAGCAGTCGGTCGAGGAGCTCCTACGAGCAGTACTTC. Protein: CASSRSRSSYEQYF.

This clone was counted between two and nine times. The chain combines TRBV7-2 with TRBJ2-1; the D gene is possibly TRBD1 (6 bases). The CDR3 is 15 residues long. Trimming left V 3 bases short and J 5 bases short, with 14 bases between. The germline V gene encodes CDR1 SGHTA and CDR2 FQGNSA. The CDR3 sequence is CASSFTQGQHNEQFF. The DNA of the CDR3 is TGTGCCAGCAGCTTCACCCAGGGGCAGCACAATGAGCAGTTCTTC. Looking up the rest from reference TRBV7-2 and TRBJ2-1 gives the full variable domain: GAGVSQSPSNKVTEKGKDVELRCDPISGHTALYWYRQSLGQGLEFLIYFQGNSAPDKSGLPSDRFSAERTGGSVSTLTIQRTQQEDSAVYLCASSFTQGQHNEQFFGPGTRLTVL.

The genes are TRBV30 and TRBJ2-7, with D maybe TRBD2 (6 bases). The CDR3 loop spans 15 amino acids. Germline loops: CDR1 GTSNPN, CDR2 SVGIG (reference sequence). V was shortened by 2 bases and J by 0 bases, with 14 bases between the two germline ends. CDR3 protein: CAWSFLRRDSYEQYF. DNA for the CDR3: TGTGCCTGGAGTTTCCTCCGGAGGGACTCCTACGAGCAGTACTTC. Supplemented by reference TRBV30 and TRBJ2-7, the full variable domain reads SQTIHQWPATLVQPVGSPLSLECTVEGTSNPNLYWYRQAAGRGLQLLFYSVGIGQISSEVPQNLSASRPQDRQFILSSKKLLLSDSGFYLCAWSFLRRDSYEQYFGPGTRLTVT.

There are a few counts of this clone. V gene TRBV5-4 combines with J gene TRBJ2-1, with D maybe TRBD1 (6 bases). This CDR3 contains 15 residues. The germline V and J ends were trimmed by 4 bases and 1 base, with 12 bases remaining between them. Germline assignment: CDR1 SGHNT and CDR2 YYREEE (reference sequence). The CDR3 protein is CASSLQGASYNEQFF. The CDR3 DNA sequence: TGTGCCAGCAGCCTACAGGGTGCGTCCTACAATGAGCAGTTCTTC.

The V call is TRBV28, the J call TRBJ2-5; tentatively, D is TRBD1 (7 bases). The CDR3 runs to 15 residues. V lost 6 bases and J lost 5, with 19 bases in between. Germline-derived CDR1 and CDR2 are MDHEN and SYDVKM. The CDR3 region is CASRDGGQWSETQYF. The CDR3 nucleotides read TGTGCCAGCAGAGACGGGGGACAGTGGAGCGAGACCCAGTACTTC.

The sample holds a few counts of this clone. The V and J genes are TRBV11-3 and TRBJ2-2, with D possibly being TRBD1 (5 bases). CDR1 and CDR2 from the germline V gene are SGHNT and YENEEA. This CDR3 is 13 amino acids long. V shed 2 bases and J shed 7 bases, with 8 bases lying between them. As DNA, the CDR3 is TGTGCCAGCAGCTTAACGACAGTCGGGGAGCTGTTTTTT. Translated, it gives CASSLTTVGELFF.

The chain recombines TRBV19 with TRBJ2-1, with a weak D call TRBD2 (8 bases). Trimming removed 1 base from V and 7 bases from J, with 23 bases in between. There are 18 residues in the CDR3. The V gene's germline CDR1 is LNHDA and CDR2 SQIVND (reference sequence). The CDR3 loop is CASSIVGPGRGLKNEQFF. CDR3 sequence (DNA): TGTGCCAGTAGTATAGTGGGGCCCGGGAGGGGGCTAAAGAATGAGCAGTTCTTC.

The table lists this clone with a count of one. The V gene is TRBV11-3, the J gene TRBJ1-5; TRBD1 matches at 7 bases. J gave up 0 bases and V 5 bases, and 10 bases lay outside the gene matches. Germline V CDR1 and CDR2: SGHNT, YENEEA. The length of the CDR3 is 17 residues. This CDR3 reads CASSILRQGDSNQPQHF. The CDR3 DNA reads as TGTGCCAGCAGCATACTCCGACAGGGCGATAGCAATCAGCCCCAGCATTTT.

The chain recombines TRBV9 with TRBJ2-2; tentative D call: TRBD1 (6 bases). Looked up from germline, CDR1 is SGDLS and CDR2 is YYNGEE. The ends were cut back, 0 bases at V and 5 bases at J, with 14 bases in the middle. The CDR3 loop spans 16 amino acids. CDR3: CASSVANTGLTGELFF. Here the CDR3 DNA reads TGTGCCAGCAGCGTAGCTAATACAGGGCTTACCGGGGAGCTGTTTTTT.